Presented here are 9 T cell receptor beta chains from one specimen sequenced in a study of cytomegalovirus exposure and HLA in healthy donors. The PCR used 60 Vbeta and 13 Jbeta primers. Sequencing was performed with immunoSEQ multiplex PCR; in TCRdb, only in-frame clones are kept and a portion is missing. The sample records 170,000 or so clones, 77% being singletons. Input material: PBMCs. These receptor sequences come from a woman younger than 45 in good health and CMV-seropositive.

This chain joins TRBV29-1 and TRBJ2-3; weak D call: TRBD2 (5 bases). The CDR3 is 14 residues long. The V and J ends lost 7 bases and 2 bases respectively, with 16 bases between them. In germline, CDR1 is SQVTM, CDR2 ANQGSEA. CDR3 loop: CSATSGTNTDTQYF. CDR3 bases: TGCAGCGCTACCAGCGGAACTAACACAGATACGCAGTATTTT.

This clone was observed a few times. The chain combines TRBV6-6 with TRBJ2-7; TRBD1 agrees at 11 bases. CDR1 is MNHNY, CDR2 SVGAGI, per germline (reference sequence). CDR3 length: 15 residues. Trimming at V came to 6 bases and at J to 7 bases, leaving 11 bases not matched to a gene. CDR3 nucleotide sequence: TGTGCCAGCAGCCAAGGACAGGGGGCATTGGGGGAGCAGTACTTC. This gives the protein CASSQGQGALGEQYF.

This chain uses TRBV7-8 with TRBJ1-2; D is ambiguous. The germline V gene encodes CDR1 SGHVS and CDR2 FQNEAQ. CDR3 size: 14 residues. The V end lost 1 base, the J end lost 4 bases, and 10 bases lay between the germline ends. The CDR3 reads CASSLGARSYGYTF. DNA for the CDR3: TGTGCCAGCAGCTTAGGGGCCAGATCCTATGGCTACACCTTC.

This chain connects TRBV6-5 to TRBJ1-2; 9 nucleotides line up with TRBD1. Germline V gene lookup returns CDR1 MNHEY and CDR2 SVGAGI. V lost 2 bases to trimming and J lost 2 bases; unmatched junction nucleotides: 6. CDR3 size: 16 residues. The CDR3 protein is CASSYTGTGWNYGYTF. DNA of the CDR3: TGTGCCAGCAGTTACACCGGGACAGGGTGGAACTATGGCTACACCTTC.

This chain joins TRBV28 and TRBJ1-2; the match to TRBD1 covers 9 bases. The CDR3 sequence is 15 residues long. Germline V gene lookup returns CDR1 MDHEN and CDR2 SYDVKM. V shed 5 bases and J 4 bases; nucleotides not matched to a gene: 8. The CDR3 DNA follows: TGTGCCAGCAGTCCCTCGGGACAGGGCGGCTATGGCTACACCTTC. This gives the protein CASSPSGQGGYGYTF.

This chain links TRBV25-1 with TRBJ2-5; TRBD1 matches 10 bases. Germline CDR1 and CDR2: MGHDK and SYGVNS. The ends lost 6 bases at V and 2 bases at J; junction bases unmatched: 9. The CDR3 runs 16 residues. CDR3 nucleotide sequence: TGTGCCAGCAGAGACTCCGGGACAGGGGTTCAAGAGACCCAGTACTTC. It specifies CASRDSGTGVQETQYF.

The genes are TRBV25-1 and TRBJ1-1, with TRBD1 matching over 8 bases. CDR3 length: 15 amino acids. V shed 1 base and J 6 bases; nucleotides not matched to a gene: 7. The V gene's germline CDR1 is MGHDK and CDR2 SYGVNS. CDR3 amino acids: CASSESQGARAEAFF. Written as DNA, the CDR3 is TGTGCCAGCAGTGAATCCCAGGGGGCGAGGGCTGAAGCTTTCTTT.

The chain links TRBV5-1 to TRBJ2-3; 8 bases agree with TRBD2. CDR1 and CDR2 (germline): SGHRS, YFSETQ. V was clipped by 6 bases and J by 1 base; unmatched bases: 7. This CDR3 spans 15 amino acids. For the CDR3, the DNA is TGCGCCAGCACCCCCAGCGGGAGCGGCACAGATACGCAGTATTTT. Translation gives CASTPSGSGTDTQYF. The complete variable domain, with remaining parts taken from reference TRBV5-1 and TRBJ2-3, reads KAGVTQTPRYLIKTRGQQVTLSCSPISGHRSVSWYQQTPGQGLQFLFEYFSETQRNKGNFPGRFSGRQFSNSRSEMNVSTLELGDSALYLCASTPSGSGTDTQYFGPGTRLTVL.

This chain links TRBV19 with TRBJ1-1; the D gene is possibly TRBD1 (6 bases). Germline CDR1 is LNHDA and CDR2 is SQIVND (reference sequence). The CDR3 sequence is 13 residues long. The V gene lost 1 base and the J gene lost 11 bases, with 14 bases spanning the gap. This CDR3 is CASSIGRGADAFF. CDR3 nucleotide sequence: TGTGCCAGTAGTATAGGACGGGGGGCAGACGCTTTCTTT. The complete variable domain, with remaining parts taken from reference TRBV19 and TRBJ1-1, reads DGGITQSPKYLFRKEGQNVTLSCEQNLNHDAMYWYRQDPGQGLRLIYYSQIVNDFQKGDIAEGYSVSREKKESFPLTVTSAQKNPTAFYLCASSIGRGADAFFGQGTRLTVV.